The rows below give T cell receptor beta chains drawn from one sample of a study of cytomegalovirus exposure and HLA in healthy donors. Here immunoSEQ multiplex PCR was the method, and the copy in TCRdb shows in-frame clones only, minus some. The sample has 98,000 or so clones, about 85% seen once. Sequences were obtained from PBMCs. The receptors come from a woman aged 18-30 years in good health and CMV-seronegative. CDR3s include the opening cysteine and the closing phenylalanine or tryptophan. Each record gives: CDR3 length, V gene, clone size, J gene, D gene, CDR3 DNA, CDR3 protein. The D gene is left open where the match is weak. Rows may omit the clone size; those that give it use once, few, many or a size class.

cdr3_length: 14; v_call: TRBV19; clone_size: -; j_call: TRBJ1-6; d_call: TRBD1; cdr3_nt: TGTGCCAGCGTTGACAGGGGGCATTCTTCACCCCTCCACTTT; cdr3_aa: CASVDRGHSSPLHF
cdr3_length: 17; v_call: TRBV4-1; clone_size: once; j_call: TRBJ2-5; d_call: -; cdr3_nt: TGCGCCAGCAGCCAGTCGATCCGGCTAGTCAACCAAGAGACCCAGTACTTC; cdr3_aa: CASSQSIRLVNQETQYF
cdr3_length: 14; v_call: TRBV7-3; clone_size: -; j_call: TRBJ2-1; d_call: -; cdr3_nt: TGTGCCAGCAGCTTTAGTCGGGGGACCAATGAGCAGTTCTTC; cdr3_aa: CASSFSRGTNEQFF
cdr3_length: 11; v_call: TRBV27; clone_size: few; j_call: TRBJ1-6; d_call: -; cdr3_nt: TGTGCCAGCAGTAGGGGGGGGCCCCTCCACTTT; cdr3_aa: CASSRGGPLHF
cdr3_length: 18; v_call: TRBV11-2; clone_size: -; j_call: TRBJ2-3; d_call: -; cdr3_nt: TGTGCCAGCAGCCGGAGAGGGGGGGGATTCTCTAGCACAGATACGCAGTATTTT; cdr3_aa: CASSRRGGGFSSTDTQYF
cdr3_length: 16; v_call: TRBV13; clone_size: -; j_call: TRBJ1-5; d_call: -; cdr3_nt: TGTGCCAGCAGTTTTCAAGGGCAGGGCTACAATCAGCCCCAGCATTTT; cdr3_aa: CASSFQGQGYNQPQHF
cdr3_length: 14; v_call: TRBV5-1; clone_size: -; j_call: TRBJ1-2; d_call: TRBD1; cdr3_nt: TGCGCCAGCAGCTTCTACAGGGGGCACTATGGCTACACCTTC; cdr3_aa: CASSFYRGHYGYTF
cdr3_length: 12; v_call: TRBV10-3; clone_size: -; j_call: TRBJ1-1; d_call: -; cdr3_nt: TGTGCCGCTGGGGCCATGTCGAAGGGGGCTTTCTTT; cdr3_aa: CAAGAMSKGAFF
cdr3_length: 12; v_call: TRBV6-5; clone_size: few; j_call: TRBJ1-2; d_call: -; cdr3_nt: TGTGCCAGCAGTTACTCGAGAAGTGGCTACACCTTC; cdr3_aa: CASSYSRSGYTF
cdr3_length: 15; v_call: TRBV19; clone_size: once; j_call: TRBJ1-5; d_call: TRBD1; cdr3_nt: TGTGCCAGTACCGGGACCGGACAGGACAATCAGCCCCAGCATTTT; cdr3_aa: CASTGTGQDNQPQHF
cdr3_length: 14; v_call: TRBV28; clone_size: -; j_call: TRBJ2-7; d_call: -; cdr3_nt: TGTGCCAGCAGTTTATTTGCAGGGGCCGGCGAGCAGTACTTC; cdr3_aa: CASSLFAGAGEQYF
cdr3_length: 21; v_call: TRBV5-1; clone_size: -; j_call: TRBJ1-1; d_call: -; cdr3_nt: TGCGCCAGCAGCTTGGGACAACTCGAGGGAGGGAAAGAATTCCCTCGTCGGAAAGCTTTCTTT; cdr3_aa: CASSLGQLEGGKEFPRRKAFF
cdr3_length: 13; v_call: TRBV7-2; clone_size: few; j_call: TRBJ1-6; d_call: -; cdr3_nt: TGTGCCAGCAGCTCTGAGTGGAATTCACCCCTCCACTTT; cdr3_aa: CASSSEWNSPLHF
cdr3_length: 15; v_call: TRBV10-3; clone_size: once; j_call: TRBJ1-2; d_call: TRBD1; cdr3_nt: TGTGCCATCAGTGCGACCGGGACAGGGGGCTATGGCTACACCTTC; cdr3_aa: CAISATGTGGYGYTF
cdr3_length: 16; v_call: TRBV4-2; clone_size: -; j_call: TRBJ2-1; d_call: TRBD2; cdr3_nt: TGTGCCAGCAGCCAGGCTCGCGCGGGGGGGCCGTTTGAGCAGTTCTTC; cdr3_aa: CASSQARAGGPFEQFF
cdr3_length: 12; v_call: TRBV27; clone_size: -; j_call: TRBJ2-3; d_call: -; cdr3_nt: TGTGCCAGCAGGCAGGGACTTCATACGCAGTATTTT; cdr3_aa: CASRQGLHTQYF
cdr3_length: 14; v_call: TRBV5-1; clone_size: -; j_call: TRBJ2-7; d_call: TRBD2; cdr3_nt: TGCGCCAGCAGCCCTAGCGCGGGGGTCAACGAGCAGTACTTC; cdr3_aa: CASSPSAGVNEQYF
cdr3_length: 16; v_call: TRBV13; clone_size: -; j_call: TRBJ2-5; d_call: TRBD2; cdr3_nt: TGTGCCAGCAGCACCCAGAGCGGGGGTCGGTCGGAGACCCAGTACTTC; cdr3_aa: CASSTQSGGRSETQYF